These 7 T cell receptor beta chains were all obtained from the same sample, sequenced in a study of blood T cell repertoires in COVID-19. Sequenced by immunoSEQ multiplex PCR; TCRdb stores in-frame clones only, minus some. The table has fewer than 200,000 clones, under 85% seen once. Material for sequencing was peripheral blood. The source of these receptors is a woman between 65 and 79 years old with COVID-19, enrolled during active disease.

This clone appeared once. V and J are TRBV7-2 and TRBJ2-1; D gene ambiguous. The germline gives CDR1 SGHTA, CDR2 FQGNSA. Trimming left V 1 base short and J 8 bases short, with 6 bases between. This CDR3 region has 12 residues. The CDR3 nucleotides are TGTGCCAGCAGCTTAGGTCGGTATGAGCAGTTCTTC. This encodes CASSLGRYEQFF.

The chain employs TRBV6-5 and TRBJ2-4; weak D call: TRBD2 (5 bases). The CDR3 spans 14 residues. The germline V and J ends were trimmed by 7 bases and 4 bases, with 14 bases remaining between them. From germline, CDR1 is MNHEY and CDR2 SVGAGI. The CDR3, as DNA: TGTGCCAGCAAACTAGAGCCAGCTAAAAACATTCAGTACTTC. This translates into CASKLEPAKNIQYF.

Only one count was recorded for this clone. The chain is built from TRBV11-2 and TRBJ2-5, with 13 bases matching TRBD2. The junction had 9 bases not matched to a gene; V was cut back by 7 bases and J by 4 bases. CDR3 size: 16 residues. CDR1 SGHAT and CDR2 FQNNGV come from the germline V gene. The CDR3 is CASIYLLAGGAETQYF. DNA for the CDR3: TGTGCCAGCATCTATTTACTAGCGGGAGGGGCAGAGACCCAGTACTTC. The variable domain in full, with the rest retrieved from reference TRBV11-2 and TRBJ2-5, is EAGVAQSPRYKIIEKRQSVAFWCNPISGHATLYWYQQILGQGPKLLIQFQNNGVVDDSQLPKDRFSAERLKGVDSTLKIQPAKLEDSAVYLCASIYLLAGGAETQYFGPGTRLLVL.

The rearrangement joins TRBV6-5 to TRBJ2-1, with 11 bases identical to TRBD2. CDR3 size: 14 residues. The V gene end was trimmed by 9 bases and the J gene end by 10 bases; junction bases not matched to a gene: 11. Germline CDR1 reads MNHEY; CDR2 reads SVGAGI. The CDR3 DNA sequence: TGTGCCAGTGGGCAGACTAGCGGGGCTGGAGAGCAGTTCTTC. Residues: CASGQTSGAGEQFF.

V gene TRBV7-6 combines with J gene TRBJ2-1, with 15 nucleotides matching TRBD2. There are 15 residues in the CDR3. Germline-derived CDR1 and CDR2 are SGHVS and FNYEAQ. Unmatched junction bases numbered 2, after V lost 5 bases and J lost 6 bases. The CDR3 bases are TGTGCCAGCAGCCGGGGACTAGCGGGGGGCAATGAGCAGTTCTTC. This encodes CASSRGLAGGNEQFF.

The J gene is TRBJ2-5, the V gene TRBV19, with 8 bases identical to TRBD2. The CDR3 is made up of 17 amino acids. V trimming: 3 bases; J trimming: 7 bases; junction bases outside the gene matches: 16. Germline CDR1 is LNHDA and CDR2 is SQIVND (reference sequence). The CDR3, as DNA: TGTGCCAGTAGTATTGTGGTTCCCGGGAGGGCGGTAGGGACCCAGTACTTC. It codes for CASSIVVPGRAVGTQYF.

The rearrangement uses TRBV7-2 and TRBJ2-3, with 9 bases lining up with TRBD2. V was pared by 1 base and J by 3 bases, with 5 bases of the junction left unmatched. Germline lookup yields CDR1 SGHTA and CDR2 FQGNSA. This CDR3 contains 16 residues. The CDR3 nucleotides read TGTGCCAGCAGCTTAGGAGCGGGAGGCGTTACAGATACGCAGTATTTT. Protein sequence: CASSLGAGGVTDTQYF.